This T cell receptor (beta chain) appears in the sequencing data of a study of OX40 agonist ivuxolimab in advanced cancers. At the level of the study: Earlier treatment with anti-PD-1, anti-PD-L1 or anti-CTLA-4 was permitted, and about 40% had received some. General study results and limits: Clones of CD4+ and CD8+ blood T cells grew by week 6 at doses of 0.1 to 3.0 mg/kg. Among the lowest levels of clonal expansion were found in partial responders at 0.1-3.0 mg/kg.

This table comes from immunoSEQ multiplex PCR, and its TCRdb copy is limited to in-frame clones, with some not included. The data hold about 48,000 clones, with around 86% observed a single time. Per germline, CDR1 SGDLS and CDR2 YYNGEE. The germline V and J ends were trimmed by 1 base and 4 bases, with 5 bases remaining between them. This CDR3 contains 12 residues. Details on this clone: What it binds is unknown.

The clonotype originates from an adult with an advanced solid tumor such as melanoma, head and neck, liver or kidney cancer. Sample: CD4+ or CD8+ T cells sorted from blood, taken in a trial of the OX40 agonist ivuxolimab. The chain has TRBV9 and TRBJ1-2; D not resolved. The CDR3 bases are TGTGCCAGCAGCGTACGGATCTATGGCTACACCTTC. Translated, it gives CASSVRIYGYTF.